This T cell receptor beta chain was retrieved from a study of control samples from healthy donors and cancer patients. Germline CDR1 is SGHDT and CDR2 is YYEEEE. After removal of 4 bases from V and 7 bases from J, the junction contained 11 bases not matched to a gene. This CDR3 region has 14 residues. TCRdb's copy holds only in-frame clones and misses some; the assay was immunoSEQ multiplex PCR. The profile shows some 220,000 clones, about 94% of them singletons. The genes are TRBV5-6 and TRBJ2-7, with 7 bases fitting TRBD2. The sequence derives from a man aged 50-59 years in good health. The specimen was blood. CDR3: CASSLPRGVGEQYV. DNA for the CDR3: TGTGCCAGCAGCCTACCACGGGGGGTAGGGGAGCAGTACGTC.